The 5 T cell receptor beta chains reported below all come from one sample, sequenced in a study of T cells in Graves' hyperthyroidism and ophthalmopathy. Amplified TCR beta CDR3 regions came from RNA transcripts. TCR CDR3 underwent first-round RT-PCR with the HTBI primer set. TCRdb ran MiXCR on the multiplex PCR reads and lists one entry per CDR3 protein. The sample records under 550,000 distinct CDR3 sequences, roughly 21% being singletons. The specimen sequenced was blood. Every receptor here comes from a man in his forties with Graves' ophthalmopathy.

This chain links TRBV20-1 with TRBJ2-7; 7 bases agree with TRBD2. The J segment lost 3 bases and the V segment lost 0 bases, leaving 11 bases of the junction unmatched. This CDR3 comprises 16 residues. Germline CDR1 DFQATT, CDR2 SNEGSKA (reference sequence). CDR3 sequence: CSARDIKLAIIYEQYF. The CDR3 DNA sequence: TGCAGTGCTAGAGATATAAAACTAGCGATTATCTACGAGCAGTACTTC.

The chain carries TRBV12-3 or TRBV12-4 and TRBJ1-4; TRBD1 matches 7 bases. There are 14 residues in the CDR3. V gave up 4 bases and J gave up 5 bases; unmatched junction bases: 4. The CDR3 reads CASSYHRGNEKLFF. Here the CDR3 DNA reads TGTGCCAGCAGTTATCACAGGGGAAATGAAAAACTGTTTTTT.

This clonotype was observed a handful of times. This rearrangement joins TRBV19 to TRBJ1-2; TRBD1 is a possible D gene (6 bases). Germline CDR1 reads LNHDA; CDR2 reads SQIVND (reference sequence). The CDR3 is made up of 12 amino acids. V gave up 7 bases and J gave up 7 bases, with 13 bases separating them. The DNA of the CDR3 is TGTGCCAGTAACAGGGAGTCGTCTGGCTACACCTTC. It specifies CASNRESSGYTF.

The CDR3 DNA is TGTGCCAGCAGTTCGGGACTAGCGGGGACTGAGCAGTTCTTC. This encodes CASSSGLAGTEQFF. The rearrangement links TRBV27 to TRBJ2-1; 13 nucleotides align to TRBD2. This CDR3 comprises 14 residues. Germline assignment: CDR1 MNHEY and CDR2 SMNVEV (reference sequence). The ends lost 4 bases at V and 9 bases at J; junction bases unmatched: 3.

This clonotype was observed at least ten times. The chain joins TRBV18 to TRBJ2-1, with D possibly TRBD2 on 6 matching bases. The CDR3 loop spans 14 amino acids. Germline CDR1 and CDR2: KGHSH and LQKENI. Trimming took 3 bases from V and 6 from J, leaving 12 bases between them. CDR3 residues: CASSPGGGGNEQFF. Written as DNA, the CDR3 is TGTGCCAGCTCACCGGGAGGAGGAGGCAATGAGCAGTTCTTC. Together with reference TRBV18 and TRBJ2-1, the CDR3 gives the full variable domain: NAGVMQNPRHLVRRRGQEARLRCSPMKGHSHVYWYRQLPEEGLKFMVYLQKENIIDESGMPKERFSAEFPKEGPSILRIQQVVRGDSAAYFCASSPGGGGNEQFFGPGTRLTVL.